These T cell receptor beta chains were read from a single sample in a study of CD8+CD57+ T cells in acquired aplastic anemia. In TCRdb, the reads were re-called with MiXCR into one record per CDR3 protein. Here the sample spans about 42,000 distinct CDR3 sequences, roughly two thirds being singletons. The specimen was sorted CD4+, CD8+, or CD8+CD57+ T cells (not recorded which) from PBMCs. The receptors were sampled from a human donor in good health, serving as a control. Each CDR3 is given with its conserved first and last residue.

V gene,CDR3 protein
TRBV25-1,CASRAGLYGYTF
TRBV7-3,CASRSREAGANVLTF
TRBV2,CASRDSSYNEQFF
TRBV10-3,CAISEKGRRQPQHF
TRBV24-1,CATSVGSEAFF
TRBV29-1,CSVGTGNGEQYF
TRBV5-1,CASSWGREQFF
TRBV15,CATSRGGKRTSYEQYF
TRBV10-3,CAIREFGYEQYF
TRBV9,CASSVGNYGYTF
TRBV19,CASRPGQGSYEQYF
TRBV19,CASTPRDRGRDGYTF
TRBV2,CASGQGFNQPQHF
TRBV6-4,CASRDREAGGGYEQYF
TRBV19,CASSPQTGNLHF
TRBV29-1,CSVEHNQKDTQYF
TRBV2,CASSEQGRDTEAFF
TRBV19,CASGPSGVNQETQYF
TRBV20-1,CSAIRGGSTGELFF
TRBV24-1,CATSEGTINYGYTF
TRBV9,CASSPGGARNEQFF